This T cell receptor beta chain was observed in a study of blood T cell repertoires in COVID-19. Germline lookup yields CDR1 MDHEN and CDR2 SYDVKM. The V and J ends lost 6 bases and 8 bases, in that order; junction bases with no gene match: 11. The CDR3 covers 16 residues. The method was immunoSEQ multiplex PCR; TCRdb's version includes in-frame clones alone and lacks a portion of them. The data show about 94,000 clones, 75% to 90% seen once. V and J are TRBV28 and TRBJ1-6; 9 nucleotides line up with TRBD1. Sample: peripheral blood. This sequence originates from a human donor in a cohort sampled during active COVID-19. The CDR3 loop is CASSKLDRGEDSPLHF. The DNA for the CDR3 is TGTGCCAGCAGCAAACTGGACAGGGGTGAGGATTCACCCCTCCACTTT.